This T cell receptor beta chain was identified during a study of cytomegalovirus exposure and HLA in healthy donors. Amplification used 60 Vbeta primers and 13 Jbeta primers. Here immunoSEQ multiplex PCR was the method, and the copy in TCRdb shows in-frame clones only, minus some. Of about 150,000 clones in the sample, roughly 80% are singletons; the top ten hold about 2.2%. General study results and limits: Most subjects' HLA-A and HLA-B alleles were reportedly predicted from TCR beta sequences. The authors later found TCR association rates varying by HLA locus, with DRB1 most and HLA-C fewest.

Points on this clone: Its antigen is unidentified.

This CDR3 contains 15 residues. CDR1 is SGHDT, CDR2 YYEEEE, per germline. V lost 1 base and J 5 bases, leaving 15 bases between the germline ends. This clonotype originated in a man aged 30-40 years in good health and CMV-seronegative. V gene TRBV5-6 combines with J gene TRBJ2-5, with D tentatively TRBD1 (5 bases). Sequencing was performed on PBMCs. The CDR3 sequence: CASSLLLGAWETQYF. The CDR3 DNA is TGTGCCAGCAGCTTGTTGCTAGGGGCCTGGGAGACCCAGTACTTC.